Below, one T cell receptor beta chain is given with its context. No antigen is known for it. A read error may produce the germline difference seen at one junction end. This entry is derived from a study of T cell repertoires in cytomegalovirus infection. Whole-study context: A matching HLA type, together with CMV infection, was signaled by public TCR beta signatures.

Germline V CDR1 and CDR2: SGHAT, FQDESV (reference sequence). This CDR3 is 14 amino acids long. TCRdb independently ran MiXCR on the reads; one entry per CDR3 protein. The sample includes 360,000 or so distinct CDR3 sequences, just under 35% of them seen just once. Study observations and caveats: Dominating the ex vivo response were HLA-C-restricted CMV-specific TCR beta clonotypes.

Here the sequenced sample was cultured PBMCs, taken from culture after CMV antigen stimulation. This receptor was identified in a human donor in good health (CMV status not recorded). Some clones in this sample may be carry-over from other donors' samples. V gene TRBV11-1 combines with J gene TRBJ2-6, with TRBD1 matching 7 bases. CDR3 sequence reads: CASSLRTGANVLTF. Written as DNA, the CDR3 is TGTGCCAGCAGCTTAAGAACAGGGGCAAACGTCCTGACTTTC.